The entry below gives a single T cell receptor (beta chain) sequence along with its context. Antigen specificity is unknown. The data originate from a study of cytomegalovirus exposure and HLA in healthy donors. Study outcomes and limitations: Follow-up analysis found HLA locus-dependent TCR association rates, highest for DRB1 and lowest for HLA-C. Roughly uniform depth of sequencing across donors was assumed in presence/absence analyses.

PCR primers comprised 60 Vbeta and 13 Jbeta primers. Clones were sequenced by immunoSEQ multiplex PCR, and TCRdb holds only the in-frame ones, with some missing. The table for this sample gives around 200,000 clones. CDR3 length: 15 amino acids. V shed 2 bases, J shed 7 bases, and the junction held 4 bases outside the gene matches. Germline loops: CDR1 MNHNY, CDR2 SVGAGI (reference sequence). The sequencing input was PBMCs. This clonotype was sampled from a woman aged 18-29 years in good health and CMV-seropositive. The chain carries TRBV6-6 and TRBJ2-1, with 11 bases identical to TRBD2. The CDR3 sequence is CASSYGTSGRNEQFF. The CDR3, as DNA: TGTGCCAGCAGTTACGGAACTAGCGGGAGAAATGAGCAGTTCTTC.